This T cell receptor beta chain originates from a study of regulatory T cells in long-lasting Graves disease. As to time point: newly diagnosed GD, antithyroid drugs for less than 3 months. RNA from PBMCs was the source of the TCR library. Researchers made TCR beta libraries by using iRepertoire HTBI primers and running Arm-PCR on CDR3 regions. Each CDR3 protein is one row after TCRdb ran MiXCR on the multiplex PCR reads. Of approximately 460,000 distinct CDR3 sequences in the sample, about a sixth are singletons; the top ten hold approximately 11%. The CDR3 consists of 15 residues. The germline V and J ends were trimmed by 0 bases and 0 bases, with 8 bases remaining between them. Germline V gene lookup returns CDR1 SGHAT and CDR2 FQNNGV. Many counts were recorded for this clonotype. No antigen is known for it. Findings and caveats of the study: Persistent disease was characterized by preferential usage of TRBV28, TRBJ1-2 and TRBJ2-5. Persistent-disease Graves' patients showed less TCR diversity than new cases. Samples came from peripheral blood alone, without thyroid tissue.

Another study also made use of these data, one on T cells in Graves' hyperthyroidism and ophthalmopathy.

The chain has TRBV11-2 and TRBJ1-1, with unresolved D. This clonotype was obtained from a woman in her twenties or thirties with Graves disease. The sequencing used peripheral blood mononuclear cells (PBMCs), collected at new diagnosis, from a patient treated with antithyroid drugs. In nucleotides, the CDR3 is TGTGCCAGCAGCTTAGAGGTGCTAATGAACACTGAAGCTTTCTTT. Encoded protein: CASSLEVLMNTEAFF.